This passage covers 7 T cell receptor beta chains from one sample sequenced in a study of blood T cell repertoires in COVID-19. Sequencing was performed with immunoSEQ multiplex PCR; in TCRdb, only in-frame clones are kept and a portion is missing. The sample consists of 250,000 or so clones, 88% of them appearing once. The source material was peripheral blood. All receptors derive from a woman aged 40 to 55 who had recovered from COVID-19.

The CDR3 DNA reads as TGTGCCAGCAGCTTGGGGGGGAGGGCCTTGGAGACCCAGTACTTC. It translates to CASSLGGRALETQYF. This sequence joins TRBV5-4 and TRBJ2-5; TRBD2 agrees at 7 bases. The trim removed 0 bases at V and 5 bases at J, leaving 7 bases unmatched. The CDR3 runs 15 residues. CDR1 is SGHNT, CDR2 YYREEE, per germline (reference sequence).

V and J are TRBV5-1 and TRBJ2-7; D possibly corresponds to TRBD1 (5 bases). Trimming took 4 bases from V and 3 from J, leaving 11 bases between them. The CDR3 sequence is 13 residues long. CDR1 and CDR2 from the germline V gene are SGHRS and YFSETQ. CDR3: CASSRPQGYEQYF. The DNA for the CDR3 is TGCGCCAGCAGCCGACCCCAGGGCTACGAGCAGTACTTC.

This clone has a single count. This chain joins TRBV10-3 and TRBJ1-6; TRBD1 might be the D (5 bases). Germline lookup yields CDR1 ENHRY and CDR2 SYGVKD. This CDR3 contains 17 residues. Between the trimmed V and J ends, which lost 10 bases and 2 bases, there was a span of 21 bases. The CDR3 sequence: CATSWPDRGAYNSPLHF. CDR3 sequence (DNA): TGTGCCACCTCGTGGCCCGATAGGGGTGCCTATAATTCACCCCTCCACTTT.

This sequence joins TRBV7-9 and TRBJ1-3; D is uncertain. The CDR3 is 13 amino acids. CDR1 and CDR2 from the germline V gene are SEHNR and FQNEAQ (reference sequence). Trimming shortened V by 5 bases and J by 2 bases, and 7 bases separated the two germline ends. CDR3 DNA sequence: TGTGCCAGCAGCCCGCACACTGGAAACACCATATATTTT. Residues: CASSPHTGNTIYF. The complete variable domain, with remaining parts taken from reference TRBV7-9 and TRBJ1-3, reads DTGVSQNPRHKITKRGQNVTFRCDPISEHNRLYWYRQTLGQGPEFLTYFQNEAQLEKSRLLSDRFSAERPKGSFSTLEIQRTEQGDSAMYLCASSPHTGNTIYFGEGSWLTVV.

The CDR3 nucleotides are TGTGCCTGGAGCTTATTCACAGATACGCAGTATTTT. It is translated as CAWSLFTDTQYF. The chain recombines TRBV30 with TRBJ2-3; no definite D call. V lost 3 bases and J 2 bases, leaving 6 bases between the germline ends. Germline V gene lookup returns CDR1 GTSNPN and CDR2 SVGIG (reference sequence). The CDR3 runs to 12 residues.

The V gene is TRBV9, the J gene TRBJ1-1; weak D call: TRBD1 (6 bases). The CDR3 runs 15 residues. Germline V gene lookup returns CDR1 SGDLS and CDR2 YYNGEE. The germline V and J ends were trimmed by 4 bases and 3 bases, with 16 bases remaining between them. The CDR3 nucleotides are TGTGCCAGCAGCCCCCCCAGGGGTTGGGACACTGAAGCTTTCTTT. As protein: CASSPPRGWDTEAFF.

The gene calls are TRBV6-1 and TRBJ2-4; a possible D gene is TRBD2 (5 bases). Trimming stripped 0 bases from V and 13 bases from J, with 10 bases between. The CDR3 loop spans 12 amino acids. The germline CDR1 and CDR2 sequences are MNHNS and SASEGT. CDR3 in DNA: TGTGCCAGCAGTGAAGCGCGGCGGGCACAGTACTTC. The encoded protein is CASSEARRAQYF.